This T cell receptor beta chain is drawn from a study of response to subunit inactivated influenza vaccine. With regard to this clonotype: What it binds is unknown.

The V and J ends lost 4 bases and 6 bases respectively, with 7 bases between them. The germline gives CDR1 SQVTM, CDR2 ANQGSEA. The CDR3 covers 11 residues. Study-wide points: Few additional T cells are recruited per seasonal influenza vaccination, authors suggested.

Each CDR3 protein gets one entry after TCRdb re-called the RT-PCR reads with MiXCR. The data show over 800,000 distinct CDR3 sequences, with 21% seen just once and about 9.4% held by the top ten. This receptor was taken from a man in his forties or fifties who received an inactivated influenza vaccine. The material sequenced was PBMCs from blood, taken roughly 5 days after vaccination. The chain couples TRBV29-1 to TRBJ2-1; D remains ambiguous. CDR3 coding DNA: TGCAGCGTTGCAGCGCTCAATGAGCAGTTCTTC. Its protein is CSVAALNEQFF.